A selection of T cell receptor beta chains follows, all from one sample in a study of T cell repertoires in cytomegalovirus infection. TCRdb reprocessed the reads with MiXCR, giving one entry per CDR3 protein. Among 100,000 to 150,000 distinct CDR3 sequences, approximately 8.8% were seen once, and the ten largest hold roughly a tenth. The sample taken for sequencing was PBMCs. The receptor source for this set is a human donor in good health (CMV status not recorded). Some clones in this sample may be carry-over from other donors' samples. Each CDR3 is given with its conserved first and last residue. Each record gives: clone size, D gene, V gene, J gene, CDR3 length, CDR3 DNA, CDR3 protein. The D gene is left open where the match is weak. A clone size is listed for some rows: how often the clone was seen (once, few, many), or a class if it is expanded.

.	TRBD1	TRBV5-6	TRBJ1-2	12	TGTGCCAGCAGCTCGACAGGGTTTGGCTACACCTTC	CASSSTGFGYTF
many	.	TRBV7-2	TRBJ2-2	15	TGTGCCAGCAGGCGGGACACCGTGAACACCGGGGAGCTGTTTTTT	CASRRDTVNTGELFF
few	.	TRBV28	TRBJ2-7	16	TGTGCCAGCAGCCTTATTGGGACGGGATTTAGGGACGAGCAGTACTTC	CASSLIGTGFRDEQYF
many	.	TRBV11-3	TRBJ1-3	15	TGTGCCAGCAGCTTAGAATCGGGGTCTGGAAACACCATATATTTT	CASSLESGSGNTIYF
.	TRBD2	TRBV20-1	TRBJ2-7	12	TGCAGTGGGTCGGGGGGAACCTACGAGCAGTACTTC	CSGSGGTYEQYF
few	.	TRBV6-5	TRBJ2-2	14	TGTGCCAGCAGTTACCTGCAGTCCACCGGGGAGCTGTTTTTT	CASSYLQSTGELFF
many	.	TRBV6-1	TRBJ1-2	13	TGTGCCAGCACGGAGATTGGGACGACAGGCTACACCTTC	CASTEIGTTGYTF
many	.	TRBV2	TRBJ1-1	15	TGTGCCAGCAGCGAGGGGGGACTTCCGAACACTGAAGCTTTCTTT	CASSEGGLPNTEAFF
many	.	TRBV25-1	TRBJ1-6	19	TGTGCCAGCAGTGAATATCGGGGTGGGTCGATCTCCTATAATTCACCCCTCCACTTT	CASSEYRGGSISYNSPLHF
many	.	TRBV7-2	TRBJ2-6	16	TGTGCCAGCAGCTTAGATGGCGGCTCTGGGGCCAACGTCCTGACTTTC	CASSLDGGSGANVLTF
few	.	TRBV15	TRBJ1-3	15	TGTGCCACCAGCAGAGACCAGGGGCCCGTAAACACCATATATTTT	CATSRDQGPVNTIYF
.	TRBD2	TRBV20-1	TRBJ2-7	13	TGCAGTGCCCTGAGGACTAGCGGAGGCGAGCAGTACTTC	CSALRTSGGEQYF
.	TRBD1	TRBV19	TRBJ1-2	14	TGTGCCAGTAGTACCCGGGACAGACTATATGGCTACACCTTC	CASSTRDRLYGYTF
few	TRBD1	TRBV2	TRBJ1-5	14	TGTGCCAGCAGGGACAGGGTGCCCGGTCAGCCCCAGCATTTT	CASRDRVPGQPQHF
many	.	TRBV11-1	TRBJ2-7	15	TGTGCCAGCAGCTTGTCAGACGCCGCTCTGAACGAGCAGTACTTC	CASSLSDAALNEQYF
many	TRBD1	TRBV7-2	TRBJ2-5	14	TGTGCCAGCAGCCCGAGGACAGGGTTTGGAGCCCAGTACTTC	CASSPRTGFGAQYF
few	.	TRBV28	TRBJ1-2	13	TGTGCCAGCAGTTTACAGGGGTCCTATGGCTACACCTTC	CASSLQGSYGYTF
.	.	TRBV12-3/TRBV12-4	TRBJ1-1	14	TGTGCCAGCAGTCCTGTGGAAGGTGGGACTGAAGCTTTCTTT	CASSPVEGGTEAFF
many	TRBD2	TRBV19	TRBJ2-1	16	TGTGCCAGTACTTTGCAGGGCTCCGGGACTAGGAATGAGCAGTTCTTC	CASTLQGSGTRNEQFF
many	.	TRBV25-1	TRBJ1-5	14	TGTGCCAGCAGGGGGTCTGGTAGCAATCAGCCCCAGCATTTT	CASRGSGSNQPQHF
many	TRBD1	TRBV7-2	TRBJ2-6	19	TGTGCCAGCAGCTCTACCGGGACAGGGATCAGCTCTGGGGCCAACGTCCTGACTTTC	CASSSTGTGISSGANVLTF
many	.	TRBV7-9	TRBJ2-2	17	TGTGCCAGCAGCCCGAGACGGGGGTCTATTAACACCGGGGAGCTGTTTTTT	CASSPRRGSINTGELFF
few	TRBD2	TRBV3-1	TRBJ2-3	16	TGTGCCAGCAGTAGACTAGCGGGGACCAATACAGATACGCAGTATTTT	CASSRLAGTNTDTQYF
many	.	TRBV10-3	TRBJ1-6	17	TGTGCCATCAGTGAGGGGGGTCAGGGAGGAAGTCATTCACCCCTCCACTTT	CAISEGGQGGSHSPLHF
many	TRBD1	TRBV20-1	TRBJ1-2	14	TGCAGTGCTAGGGAGCCCGGGACAGGCTCTGGCTACACCTTC	CSAREPGTGSGYTF
.	TRBD2	TRBV5-1	TRBJ2-7	15	TGCACCAGCAGCTTGGATGCTAGCGGGGTCTTCGAGCAGTACTTC	CTSSLDASGVFEQYF
medium-sized	.	TRBV20-1	TRBJ1-1	15	TGCAGTGCTAGAGCCGGGACAAGGCAGAACACTGAAGCTTTCTTT	CSARAGTRQNTEAFF
many	TRBD1	TRBV29-1	TRBJ2-5	14	TGCAGCGTTGAAAAGGGACAGGGGAGAGAGACCCAGTACTTC	CSVEKGQGRETQYF
many	.	TRBV28	TRBJ2-7	13	TGTGCCAGCAGGGGGGACACCGGCTACGAGCAGTACTTC	CASRGDTGYEQYF
few	TRBD1	TRBV20-1	TRBJ1-1	13	TGCAGTGCAGCTCAGGGGGCCAGAACTGAAGCTTTCTTT	CSAAQGARTEAFF
many	.	TRBV19	TRBJ1-1	14	TGTGCCATCATGCCCGGGGCCCTGAACACTGAAGCTTTCTTT	CAIMPGALNTEAFF
many	TRBD1	TRBV7-8	TRBJ2-1	15	TGTGCCAGCAGCGGCCGGGACAGGACCGTCAATGAGCAGTTCTTC	CASSGRDRTVNEQFF
many	TRBD1	TRBV11-2	TRBJ2-6	19	TGTGCCAGCAGCCCCCCGCCGGGACAGGGGGCTTCCGGGGCCAACGTCCTGACTTTC	CASSPPPGQGASGANVLTF
many	TRBD2	TRBV18	TRBJ2-1	16	TGTGCCAGCTCACTGAAGAGCGGGGGGCCGGGCGATGAGCAGTTCTTC	CASSLKSGGPGDEQFF
many	.	TRBV20-1	TRBJ1-6	16	TGCAGTGCGCGGTCCGGAACGAGCTCCTATAATTCACCCCTCCACTTT	CSARSGTSSYNSPLHF
many	.	TRBV3-1	TRBJ1-5	14	TGTGCCAGCAGCTTCCGGGGTAGCAATCAGCCCCAGCATTTT	CASSFRGSNQPQHF
many	.	TRBV7-2	TRBJ2-2	14	TGTGCCAGCAGCTTAGGGGGGGCGGTCTTGGAGCTGTTTTTT	CASSLGGAVLELFF
few	.	TRBV25-1	TRBJ2-7	12	TGTGCCAGCTCCCGTACATTTTACGAGCAGTACTTC	CASSRTFYEQYF
.	.	TRBV7-2	TRBJ2-3	16	TGTCCCAGCAGCTTATCGGGGCGGGTGGCCACAAATACGCAGTATTTT	CPSSLSGRVATNTQYF
many	.	TRBV7-6	TRBJ1-3	16	TGTGCCAGCAGCCGTCCCAGGGATATCTCTGGAAACACCATATATTTT	CASSRPRDISGNTIYF
many	.	TRBV5-4	TRBJ2-7	13	TGTGCCAGCAGCCTGACTGGGGGGTACGAGCAGTACTTC	CASSLTGGYEQYF
few	TRBD1	TRBV27	TRBJ2-7	15	TGTGCCAGCAGTCTCTTACCCTCAGGGGGCTACGAGCAGTACTTC	CASSLLPSGGYEQYF
.	.	TRBV10-3	TRBJ2-1	12	TGTGCCATCCGCAACTCAGGGCCAGAGCAGTTCTTC	CAIRNSGPEQFF